Following are 17 T cell receptor beta chains from one sample sequenced in a study of OX40 agonist ivuxolimab in advanced cancers. Library construction relied on the immunoSEQ multiplex PCR assay. This is the immuneACCESS table as TCRdb keeps it, with only in-frame sequences that have V and J called. A part of the clones is gone; compared with another copy, unresolved V genes explain less than half, and the rest is unexplained. The sample table lists around 86,000 clones, 85% to 95% of them with a count of one. Roughly an eighth of the sample lies in the top ten. The sample in question was CD4+ or CD8+ T cells sorted from blood, obtained in a trial of the OX40 agonist ivuxolimab. The origin of the receptors is an adult with an advanced solid tumor such as melanoma, head and neck, liver or kidney cancer.

This chain joins TRBV4-1 and TRBJ1-4; 10 bases fit TRBD1. Losses at the gene ends were 8 bases for V and 8 bases for J; bases not matched to a gene: 11. In germline, CDR1 is MGHRA, CDR2 YSYEKL. The CDR3 runs to 15 residues. The CDR3 nucleotides read TGCGCCAGCTCTAGCAGGGGGACAGGGGACGAAAAACTGTTTTTT. It translates to CASSSRGTGDEKLFF.

About this clone itself: Different DNA sequences within this sample yield the same CDR3. This sequence joins TRBV19 and TRBJ1-1; 7 bases line up with TRBD1. The CDR3 consists of 12 residues. V shed 9 bases and J 1 base; nucleotides not matched to a gene: 2. The germline V gene encodes CDR1 LNHDA and CDR2 SQIVND (reference sequence). The CDR3 sequence is CASRTGNTEAFF. For the CDR3, the DNA is TGTGCCAGCCGGACAGGGAACACTGAAGCTTTCTTT.

This chain connects TRBV27 to TRBJ2-7; a possible D gene is TRBD1 (8 bases). Deletions cut 5 bases from V and 6 bases from J, with 20 bases between. The CDR3 totals 15 residues. Germline V CDR1 and CDR2: MNHEY, SMNVEV (reference sequence). The CDR3 loop is CASSVSGTGLVEQYF. Written as DNA, the CDR3 is TGTGCCAGCAGTGTCTCCGGGACAGGACTAGTCGAGCAGTACTTC.

V and J are TRBV7-2 and TRBJ2-1, with unresolved D. Trimming stripped 3 bases from V and 16 bases from J, with 19 bases between. CDR1 SGHTA and CDR2 FQGNSA come from the germline V gene. There are 13 residues in the CDR3. The DNA of the CDR3 is TGTGCCAGCAGCTTCTCCCAACTCTCGGCCGCTTTCTTC. This gives the protein CASSFSQLSAAFF.

In DNA, the CDR3 is TGTGCCAGCAGTGAATTCGATTCAAGGACTAGCGGGACGAGCTCCTACAATGAGCAGTTCTTC. Translated: CASSEFDSRTSGTSSYNEQFF. V gene TRBV2 combines with J gene TRBJ2-1; 12 nucleotides line up with TRBD2. The germline gives CDR1 SNHLY, CDR2 FYNNEI. The V segment lost 2 bases and the J segment 0 bases; nucleotides outside the gene matches: 14. The CDR3 loop spans 21 amino acids.

The CDR3 spells CASTEGQDRVIHGYTF. CDR3 DNA: TGTGCCAGCACCGAAGGGCAGGACAGGGTAATCCATGGCTACACCTTC. The chain is built from TRBV2 and TRBJ1-2; 8 nucleotides align to TRBD1. The germline gives CDR1 SNHLY, CDR2 FYNNEI. With V trimmed by 7 bases and J by 6 bases, 16 bases remained unmatched. The CDR3 contains 16 residues.

This clone was observed a single time. The chain carries TRBV4-1 and TRBJ1-3, with 8 bases aligning to TRBD1. V shed 1 base, J shed 6 bases, and the junction held 5 bases outside the gene matches. CDR3 length equals 15 residues. Looked up from germline, CDR1 is MGHRA and CDR2 is YSYEKL. The CDR3: CASSQAWQGANTIYF. DNA of the CDR3: TGCGCCAGCAGCCAAGCCTGGCAGGGGGCAAACACCATATATTTT.

The chain combines TRBV6-5 with TRBJ2-2, with 8 bases lining up with TRBD2. Unmatched junction bases numbered 9, after V lost 11 bases and J lost 4 bases. The germline gives CDR1 MNHEY, CDR2 SVGAGI. The CDR3 runs to 14 residues. The CDR3 sequence: CASRGGTITGELFF. DNA of the CDR3: TGTGCCTCCCGGGGGGGTACGATCACCGGGGAGCTGTTTTTT.

V gene TRBV9 combines with J gene TRBJ2-3; the D call may be TRBD1 or TRBD2 (6 bases each). The V and J ends lost 2 bases and 0 bases respectively, with 10 bases between them. The CDR3 covers 15 residues. CDR1 is SGDLS and CDR2 is YYNGEE in the germline V gene. As DNA, the CDR3 is TGTGCCAGCAGCGTGGGGGGACACAGCACAGATACGCAGTATTTT. Its translation is CASSVGGHSTDTQYF.

The rearrangement joins TRBV7-2 to TRBJ1-2; 9 bases map to TRBD1. Germline V CDR1 and CDR2: SGHTA, FQGNSA. The trim removed 5 bases at V and 7 bases at J, leaving 17 bases unmatched. This CDR3 has 17 amino acids. The CDR3 loop is CASSARDRVRVGRGYTF. The CDR3 DNA follows: TGTGCCAGCAGCGCCCGGGACAGGGTGAGAGTTGGGCGTGGCTACACCTTC. Variable domain in full (rest from reference TRBV7-2 and TRBJ1-2): GAGVSQSPSNKVTEKGKDVELRCDPISGHTALYWYRQSLGQGLEFLIYFQGNSAPDKSGLPSDRFSAERTGGSVSTLTIQRTQQEDSAVYLCASSARDRVRVGRGYTFGSGTRLTVV.

This clone appeared a single time. This chain joins TRBV7-7 and TRBJ2-1; D possibly corresponds to TRBD2 (5 bases). The V end lost 2 bases, the J end lost 5 bases, and 16 bases lay between the germline ends. The CDR3 length is 16 residues. CDR1 and CDR2 from the germline V gene are SSHAT and FNYEAQ (reference sequence). CDR3 amino acids: CASSLSADLVNNEQFF. CDR3 sequence (DNA): TGTGCCAGCAGCTTAAGTGCGGACTTGGTAAACAATGAGCAGTTCTTC.

This clone was seen only a few times. The CDR3 nucleotides are TGTGCCAGCAGTTTCTTCTATGGCTACACCTTC. This encodes CASSFFYGYTF. The chain uses TRBV28 and TRBJ1-2; D remains ambiguous. Germline V gene sequence: CDR1 MDHEN, CDR2 SYDVKM. This CDR3 comprises 11 residues. The ends were cut back, 3 bases at V and 4 bases at J, with 3 bases in the middle.

The gene calls are TRBV6-5 and TRBJ2-1, with 7 positions matching TRBD1. Germline lookup yields CDR1 MNHEY and CDR2 SVGAGI. The CDR3 is 14 residues long. V lost 7 bases, J lost 0 bases, and 3 bases stayed unmatched. The CDR3 spells CASTPGGSYNEQFF. In DNA, the CDR3 is TGTGCCAGCACCCCAGGGGGCTCCTACAATGAGCAGTTCTTC.

This chain joins TRBV6-5 and TRBJ1-2; TRBD1 is a possible D gene (5 bases). The CDR3 has 16 residues. V gave up 0 bases and J gave up 6 bases, with 17 bases separating them. Germline V gives CDR1 MNHEY, CDR2 SVGAGI. The CDR3 DNA is TGTGCCAGCAGTTACTCGGGGGACGAGAGTGGGAATGGCTACACCTTC. As protein: CASSYSGDESGNGYTF.

The chain carries TRBV4-3 and TRBJ2-7, with 8 bases identical to TRBD1. The junction had 9 bases not matched to a gene; V was cut back by 5 bases and J by 3 bases. The CDR3 runs 15 residues. Germline V gives CDR1 LGHNA, CDR2 YSLEER. The CDR3 region has the DNA TGCGCCAGCAGCGAAGGGACAGGCGGCTTCTACGAGCAGTACTTC. The encoded protein is CASSEGTGGFYEQYF.

The V call is TRBV27, the J call TRBJ2-2, with D possibly being TRBD2 (5 bases). Trimming pared 4 bases from V and 2 bases from J, leaving 14 bases between. The V gene's germline CDR1 is MNHEY and CDR2 SMNVEV (reference sequence). The CDR3 totals 16 residues. CDR3 region: CASSSIFSVNTGELFF. The CDR3 region has the DNA TGTGCCAGCAGTTCAATCTTTAGCGTCAACACCGGGGAGCTGTTTTTT.

In nucleotides, the CDR3 is TGCAGCGTTATGGGACAGGGGGCCCCCACAGATACGCAGTATTTT. It specifies CSVMGQGAPTDTQYF. This sequence joins TRBV29-1 and TRBJ2-3, with 12 positions matching TRBD1. J gave up 2 bases and V 5 bases, and 5 bases lay outside the gene matches. Germline V gene lookup returns CDR1 SQVTM and CDR2 ANQGSEA. The CDR3 length is 15 residues.